The sample holds many counts of the clone carrying this TCR beta chain. Its antigen remains unknown. Amplification of the TCR beta CDR3 regions used RNA transcripts (as template). Scientists carried out first-round RT-PCR using HTBI primers and then a second-round multiplex PCR. Using its own MiXCR run on the multiplex PCR reads, TCRdb lists one record per CDR3 protein. This sample has under 250,000 distinct CDR3 sequences; under 25% occur once, and the top ten carry around 45%. The data stem from a study of Graves' ophthalmopathy and Graves' hyperthyroidism. Findings and limits, study-wide: Thyroid clonotypes that were expanded above 0.001 frequency mostly also appeared in blood.

CDR3 size: 13 residues. V was cut by 4 bases and J by 0 bases, with 9 bases left in between. From germline, CDR1 is SQVTM and CDR2 ANQGSEA. V gene TRBV29-1 combines with J gene TRBJ1-2; D call uncertain. The source material was peripheral blood. The TCR comes from a woman between 50 and 59 years old with Graves' ophthalmopathy. The CDR3 coding sequence is TGCAGCGTTGCTGTTGGCACTAACTATGGCTACACCTTC. It encodes CSVAVGTNYGYTF.